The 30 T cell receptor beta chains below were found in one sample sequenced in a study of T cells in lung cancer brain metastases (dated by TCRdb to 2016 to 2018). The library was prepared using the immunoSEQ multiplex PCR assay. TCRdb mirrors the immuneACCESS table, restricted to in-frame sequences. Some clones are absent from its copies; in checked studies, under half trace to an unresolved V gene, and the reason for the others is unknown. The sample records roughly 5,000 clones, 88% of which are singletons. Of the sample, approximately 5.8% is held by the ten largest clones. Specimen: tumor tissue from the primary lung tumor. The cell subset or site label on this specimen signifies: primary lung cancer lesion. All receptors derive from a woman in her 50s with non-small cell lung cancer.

The chain's CDR3 is CASSELVTGTDTQYF. The CDR3 nucleotides are TGTGCCAGCAGTGAACTGGTCACTGGCACAGATACGCAGTATTTT. The rearrangement links TRBV6-1 to TRBJ2-3; D unresolved. In germline, CDR1 is MNHNS, CDR2 SASEGT. V lost 2 bases, J lost 1 base, and 10 bases lay in between. The CDR3 has 15 residues.

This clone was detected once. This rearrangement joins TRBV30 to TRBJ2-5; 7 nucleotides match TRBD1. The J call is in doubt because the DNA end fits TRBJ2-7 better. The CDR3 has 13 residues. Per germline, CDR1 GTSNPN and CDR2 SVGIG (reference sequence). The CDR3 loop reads CAWSGVTGYEQYF. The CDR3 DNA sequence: TGTGCCTGGAGTGGCGTGACAGGGTACGAGCAGTACTTC.

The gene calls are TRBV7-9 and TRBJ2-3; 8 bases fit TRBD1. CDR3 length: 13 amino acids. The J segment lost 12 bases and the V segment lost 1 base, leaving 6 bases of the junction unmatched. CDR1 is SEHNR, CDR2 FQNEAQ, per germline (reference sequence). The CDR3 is CASSLGGTGTQYF. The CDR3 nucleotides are TGTGCCAGCAGCTTAGGGGGGACAGGAACCCAGTATTTT.

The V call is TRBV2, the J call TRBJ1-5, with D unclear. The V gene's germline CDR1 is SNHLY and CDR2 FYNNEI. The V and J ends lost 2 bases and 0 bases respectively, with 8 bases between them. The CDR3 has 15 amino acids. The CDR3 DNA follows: TGTGCCAGCAGTGAAAGCCAGTATAGCAATCAGCCCCAGCATTTT. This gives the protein CASSESQYSNQPQHF.

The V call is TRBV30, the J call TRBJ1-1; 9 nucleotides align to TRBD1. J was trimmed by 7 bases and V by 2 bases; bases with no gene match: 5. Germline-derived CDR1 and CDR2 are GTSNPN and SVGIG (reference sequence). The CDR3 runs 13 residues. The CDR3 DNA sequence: TGTGCCTGGAGTAACAGGGGGCGCGGTGAAGCTTTCTTT. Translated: CAWSNRGRGEAFF.

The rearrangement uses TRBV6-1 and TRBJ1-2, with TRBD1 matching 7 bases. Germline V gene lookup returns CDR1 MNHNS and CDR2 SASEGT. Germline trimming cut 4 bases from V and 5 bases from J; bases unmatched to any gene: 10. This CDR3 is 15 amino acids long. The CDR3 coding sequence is TGTGCCAGCAGTGTAGAATTCCGGGACAGTTATGGCTACACCTTC. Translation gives CASSVEFRDSYGYTF.

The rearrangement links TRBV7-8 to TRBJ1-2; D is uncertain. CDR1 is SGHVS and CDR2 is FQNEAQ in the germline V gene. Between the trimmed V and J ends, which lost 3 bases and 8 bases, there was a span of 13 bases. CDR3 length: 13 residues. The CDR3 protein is CASSFIRATGYTF. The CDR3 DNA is TGTGCCAGCAGCTTTATTCGGGCGACAGGCTACACCTTC.

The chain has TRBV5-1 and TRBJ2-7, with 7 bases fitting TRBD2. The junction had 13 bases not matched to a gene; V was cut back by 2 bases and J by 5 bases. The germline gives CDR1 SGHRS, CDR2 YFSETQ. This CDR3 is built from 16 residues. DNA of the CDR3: TGCGCCAGCAGCTTCGGGCTAGCGGAAGATCAGAACGAGCAGTACTTC. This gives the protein CASSFGLAEDQNEQYF.

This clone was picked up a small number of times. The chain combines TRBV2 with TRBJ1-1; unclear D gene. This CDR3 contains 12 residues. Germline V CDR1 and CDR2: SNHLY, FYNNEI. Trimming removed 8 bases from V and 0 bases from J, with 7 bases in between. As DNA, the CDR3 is TGTGCCAGCGGGAGGATGAACACTGAAGCTTTCTTT. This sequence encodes CASGRMNTEAFF.

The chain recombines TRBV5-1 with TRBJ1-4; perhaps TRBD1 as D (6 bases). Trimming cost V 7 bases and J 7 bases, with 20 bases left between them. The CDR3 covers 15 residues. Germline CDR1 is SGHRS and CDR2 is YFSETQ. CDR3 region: CASQDFGTRSEKLFF. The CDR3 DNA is TGCGCCAGCCAGGACTTTGGGACACGGAGTGAAAAACTGTTTTTT.

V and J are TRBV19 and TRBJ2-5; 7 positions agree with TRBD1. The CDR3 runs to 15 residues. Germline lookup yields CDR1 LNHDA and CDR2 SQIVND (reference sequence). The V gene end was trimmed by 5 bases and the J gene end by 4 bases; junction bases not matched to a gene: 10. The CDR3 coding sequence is TGTGCCAGTAGTTCCCCTGCACAGGGGAGAGAGACCCAGTACTTC. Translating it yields CASSSPAQGRETQYF.

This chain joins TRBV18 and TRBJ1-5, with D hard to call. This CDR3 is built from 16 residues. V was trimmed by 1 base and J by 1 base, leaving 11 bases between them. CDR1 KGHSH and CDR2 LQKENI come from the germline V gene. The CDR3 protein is CASSPLGLGSNQPQHF. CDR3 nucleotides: TGTGCCAGCTCACCACTGGGTCTGGGGAGCAATCAGCCCCAGCATTTT.

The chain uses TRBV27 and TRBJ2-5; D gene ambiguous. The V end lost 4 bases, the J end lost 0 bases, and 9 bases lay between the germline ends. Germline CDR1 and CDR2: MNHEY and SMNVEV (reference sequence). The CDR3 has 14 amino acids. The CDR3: CASSYGPDQETQYF. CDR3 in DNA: TGTGCCAGCAGTTACGGACCGGACCAAGAGACCCAGTACTTC.

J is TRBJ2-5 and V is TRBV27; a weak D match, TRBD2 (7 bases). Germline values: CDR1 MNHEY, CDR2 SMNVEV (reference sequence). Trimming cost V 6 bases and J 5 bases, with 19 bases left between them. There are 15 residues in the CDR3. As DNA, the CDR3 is TGTGCCAGCAGGCCGCGAGCGGGACACGGGGAGACCCAGTACTTC. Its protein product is CASRPRAGHGETQYF.

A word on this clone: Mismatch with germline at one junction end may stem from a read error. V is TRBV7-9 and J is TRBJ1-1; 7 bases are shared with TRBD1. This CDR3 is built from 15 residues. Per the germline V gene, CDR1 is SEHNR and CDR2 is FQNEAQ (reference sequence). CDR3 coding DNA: TGTGCCGGCAGCAGACGACAGGGATCCAACACTGAAGCTTTCTTT. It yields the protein CAGSRRQGSNTEAFF.

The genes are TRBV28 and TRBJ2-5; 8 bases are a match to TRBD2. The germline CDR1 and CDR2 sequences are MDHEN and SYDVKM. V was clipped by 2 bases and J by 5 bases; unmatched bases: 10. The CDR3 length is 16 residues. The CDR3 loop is CASSLTTLAGWETQYF. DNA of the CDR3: TGTGCCAGCAGTTTAACCACATTAGCGGGATGGGAGACCCAGTACTTC.

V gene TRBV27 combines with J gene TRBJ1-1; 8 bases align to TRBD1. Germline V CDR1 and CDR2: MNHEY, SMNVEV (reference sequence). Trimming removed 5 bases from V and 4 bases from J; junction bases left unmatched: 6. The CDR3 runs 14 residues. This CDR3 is CASSRIDRGTEAFF. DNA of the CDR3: TGTGCCAGCAGTCGTATAGACAGGGGCACTGAAGCTTTCTTT.

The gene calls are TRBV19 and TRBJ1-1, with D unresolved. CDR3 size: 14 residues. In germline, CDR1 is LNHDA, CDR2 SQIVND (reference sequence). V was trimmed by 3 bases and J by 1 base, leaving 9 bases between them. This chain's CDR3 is CASSMGGGNTEAFF. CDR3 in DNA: TGTGCCAGTAGTATGGGAGGCGGGAACACTGAAGCTTTCTTT.

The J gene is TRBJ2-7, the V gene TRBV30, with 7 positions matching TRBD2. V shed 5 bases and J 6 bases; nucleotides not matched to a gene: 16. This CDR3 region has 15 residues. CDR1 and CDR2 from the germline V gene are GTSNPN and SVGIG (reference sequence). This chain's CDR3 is CAWDRGGTNPSEQYF. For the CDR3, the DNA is TGTGCCTGGGACCGGGGAGGGACTAACCCTAGCGAGCAGTACTTC.

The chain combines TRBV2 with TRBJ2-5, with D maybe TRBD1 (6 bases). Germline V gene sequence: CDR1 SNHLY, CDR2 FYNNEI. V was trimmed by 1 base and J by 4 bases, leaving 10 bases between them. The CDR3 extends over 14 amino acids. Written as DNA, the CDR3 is TGTGCCAGCAGTGAAGGCACAGGGCGAGAGACCCAGTACTTC. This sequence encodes CASSEGTGRETQYF. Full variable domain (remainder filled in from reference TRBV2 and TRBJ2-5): EPEVTQTPSHQVTQMGQEVILRCVPISNHLYFYWYRQILGQKVEFLVSFYNNEISEKSEIFDDQFSVERPDGSNFTLKIRSTKLEDSAMYFCASSEGTGRETQYFGPGTRLLVL.

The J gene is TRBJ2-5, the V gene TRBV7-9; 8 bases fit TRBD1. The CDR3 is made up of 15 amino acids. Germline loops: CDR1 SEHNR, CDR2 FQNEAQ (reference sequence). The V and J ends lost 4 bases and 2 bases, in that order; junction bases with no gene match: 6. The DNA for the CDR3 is TGTGCCAGCAGCTCCATGCGACAGGGGCAAGAGACCCAGTACTTC. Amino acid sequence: CASSSMRQGQETQYF.

Written as DNA, the CDR3 is TGTGCCAGTAGTCTCTTTGATCAGCCCCAGCATTTT. Its translation is CASSLFDQPQHF. The chain is built from TRBV19 and TRBJ1-5; D unclear. Deletions cut 5 bases from V and 5 bases from J, with 7 bases between. This CDR3 contains 12 residues. Per the germline V gene, CDR1 is LNHDA and CDR2 is SQIVND (reference sequence).

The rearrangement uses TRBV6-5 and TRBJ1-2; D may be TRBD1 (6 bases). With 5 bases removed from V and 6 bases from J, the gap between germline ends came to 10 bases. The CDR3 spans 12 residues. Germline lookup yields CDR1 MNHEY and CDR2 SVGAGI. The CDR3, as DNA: TGTGCCAGCAGTGGGGGGGCCGATGGCTACACCTTC. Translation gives CASSGGADGYTF.

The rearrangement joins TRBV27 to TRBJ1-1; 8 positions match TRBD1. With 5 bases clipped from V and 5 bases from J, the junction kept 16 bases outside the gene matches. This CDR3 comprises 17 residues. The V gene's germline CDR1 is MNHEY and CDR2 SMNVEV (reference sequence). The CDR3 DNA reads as TGTGCCAGCAGTATCCGTCCAGGACAGGGACCGAGGACTGAAGCTTTCTTT. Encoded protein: CASSIRPGQGPRTEAFF.

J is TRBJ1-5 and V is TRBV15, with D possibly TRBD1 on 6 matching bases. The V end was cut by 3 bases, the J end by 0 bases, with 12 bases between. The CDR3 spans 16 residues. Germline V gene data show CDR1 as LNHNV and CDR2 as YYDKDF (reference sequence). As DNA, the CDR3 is TGTGCCACCAGCAGCCGGGGGGGCGTTAGCAATCAGCCCCAGCATTTT. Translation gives CATSSRGGVSNQPQHF.

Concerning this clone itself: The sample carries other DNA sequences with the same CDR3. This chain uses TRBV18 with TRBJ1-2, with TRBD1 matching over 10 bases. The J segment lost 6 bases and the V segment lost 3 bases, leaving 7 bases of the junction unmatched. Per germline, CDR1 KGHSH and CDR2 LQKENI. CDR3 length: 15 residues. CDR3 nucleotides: TGTGCCAGCTCACCGAATATGGACAGGGGGAATGGCTACACCTTC. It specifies CASSPNMDRGNGYTF.

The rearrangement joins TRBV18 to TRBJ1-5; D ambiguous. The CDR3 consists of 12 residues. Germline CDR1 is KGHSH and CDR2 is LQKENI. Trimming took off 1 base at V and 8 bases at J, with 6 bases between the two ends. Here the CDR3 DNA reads TGTGCCAGCTCACCACTGGGTGAGCCCCAGCATTTT. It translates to CASSPLGEPQHF.

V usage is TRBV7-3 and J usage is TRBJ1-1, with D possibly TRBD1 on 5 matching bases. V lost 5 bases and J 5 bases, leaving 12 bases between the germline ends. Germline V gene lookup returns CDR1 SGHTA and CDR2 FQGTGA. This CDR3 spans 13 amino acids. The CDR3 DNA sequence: TGTGCCAGCAGCCGCAGGGAAGGGACTGAAGCTTTCTTT. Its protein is CASSRREGTEAFF.

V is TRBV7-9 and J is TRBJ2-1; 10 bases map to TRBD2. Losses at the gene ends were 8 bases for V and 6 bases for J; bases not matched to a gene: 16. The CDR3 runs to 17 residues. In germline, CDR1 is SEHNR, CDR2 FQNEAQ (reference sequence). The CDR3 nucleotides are TGTGCCAGCTCCTCCGGGACTAGCGCGACTTTGGGCAATGAGCAGTTCTTC. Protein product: CASSSGTSATLGNEQFF.

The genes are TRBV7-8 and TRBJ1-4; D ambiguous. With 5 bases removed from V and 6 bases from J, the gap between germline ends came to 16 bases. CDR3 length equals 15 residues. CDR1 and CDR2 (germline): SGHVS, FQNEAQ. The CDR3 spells CASSRHAGRDEKLFF. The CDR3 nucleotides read TGTGCCAGCAGCCGTCATGCGGGGAGGGATGAAAAACTGTTTTTT.